Each of the 25 T cell receptor beta chains below was sequenced from the same sample in a study of blood T cell repertoires in COVID-19. Sequenced by immunoSEQ multiplex PCR; TCRdb stores in-frame clones only, minus some. The sample includes 70,000 to 90,000 clones, 75% to 90% of them seen just once. The sequencing sample was made of peripheral blood. The source of these receptors is a man between 60 and 75 years old with acute or convalescent COVID-19.

This chain connects TRBV7-2 to TRBJ2-1, with 7 positions matching TRBD2. The V segment lost 2 bases and the J segment 9 bases; nucleotides outside the gene matches: 7. Germline CDR1 and CDR2: SGHTA and FQGNSA. The CDR3 is 14 amino acids. CDR3 DNA: TGTGCCAGCAGCTTAAAGGGAGGACTAGGTGAGCAGTTCTTC. It is translated as CASSLKGGLGEQFF.

This clone came up once. The rearrangement links TRBV30 to TRBJ1-4; the D is unclear. Germline CDR1 and CDR2: GTSNPN and SVGIG (reference sequence). This CDR3 region has 12 residues. Trimming removed 5 bases from V and 5 bases from J, with 9 bases in between. The CDR3 is CAWLSGNEKLFF. In DNA, the CDR3 is TGTGCCTGGCTCTCGGGAAATGAAAAACTGTTTTTT.

The chain recombines TRBV18 with TRBJ1-1; TRBD1 might be the D (6 bases). Trimming removed 0 bases at V and 6 bases at J, with 14 bases between. The CDR3 is made up of 15 amino acids. CDR1 and CDR2 from the germline V gene are KGHSH and LQKENI. The CDR3 here is CASSPPAGARAEAFF. CDR3 nucleotides: TGTGCCAGCTCACCACCGGCAGGGGCCAGGGCTGAAGCTTTCTTT.

This clone showed up just once. The chain uses TRBV19 and TRBJ2-5; the D gene is possibly TRBD2 (6 bases). The germline gives CDR1 LNHDA, CDR2 SQIVND (reference sequence). The V gene lost 4 bases and the J gene lost 2 bases, with 8 bases spanning the gap. This CDR3 region has 13 residues. The CDR3 DNA follows: TGTGCCAGTAGTAGACTAGTTCAAGAGACCCAGTACTTC. Its translation: CASSRLVQETQYF.

This clone was counted a single time. The V gene is TRBV9, the J gene TRBJ2-7, with D possibly matching TRBD2 (5 bases). The CDR3 totals 14 residues. Germline lookup yields CDR1 SGDLS and CDR2 YYNGEE. Trimming removed 3 bases at V and 6 bases at J, with 16 bases between. DNA for the CDR3: TGTGCCAGCAGCGCAGAGGGCTTCAGTACCGAGCAGTACTTC. It codes for CASSAEGFSTEQYF.

The chain carries TRBV9 and TRBJ1-1, with D possibly being TRBD1 (5 bases). The germline V gene encodes CDR1 SGDLS and CDR2 YYNGEE. The CDR3 covers 12 residues. Trimming left V 3 bases short and J 9 bases short, with 12 bases between. CDR3 DNA sequence: TGTGCCAGCAGCGCAGTCGGGGGACAAGCTTTCTTT. It specifies CASSAVGGQAFF.

V gene TRBV30 combines with J gene TRBJ2-7, with D possibly TRBD2 on 7 matching bases. Germline loops: CDR1 GTSNPN, CDR2 SVGIG (reference sequence). V was pared by 2 bases and J by 2 bases, with 19 bases between. This CDR3 comprises 16 residues. The CDR3 DNA reads as TGTGCCTGGAGTACCTCCCGCGGGGGCCCAACCTACGAGCAGTACTTC. Translating it yields CAWSTSRGGPTYEQYF.

This sequence joins TRBV29-1 and TRBJ2-7, with a possible D match to TRBD2 (6 bases). The CDR3 spans 13 residues. Germline loops: CDR1 SQVTM, CDR2 ANQGSEA. With 1 base removed from V and 7 bases from J, the gap between germline ends came to 14 bases. CDR3 residues: CSVEVGRLGEQYF. DNA of the CDR3: TGCAGCGTTGAAGTAGGGAGACTAGGTGAGCAGTACTTC.

J is TRBJ1-1 and V is TRBV7-3; D is unresolved. Germline V lookup: CDR1 SGHTA, CDR2 FQGTGA. Trimming pared 4 bases from V and 2 bases from J, leaving 8 bases between. The CDR3 runs to 13 residues. The CDR3 nucleotides read TGTGCCAGCAGCTCCCAGACAAACACTGAAGCTTTCTTT. Protein sequence: CASSSQTNTEAFF. The full variable domain, in which reference TRBV7-3 and TRBJ1-1 provide the parts outside the CDR3, is GAGVSQTPSNKVTEKGKYVELRCDPISGHTALYWYRQSLGQGPEFLIYFQGTGAADDSGLPNDRFFAVRPEGSVSTLKIQRTERGDSAVYLCASSSQTNTEAFFGQGTRLTVV.

This clone was detected a few times. The CDR3 reads CASSLAGEVVEQYF. CDR3 sequence (DNA): TGTGCCAGCAGTTTAGCGGGAGAGGTGGTTGAGCAGTACTTC. The chain employs TRBV4-2 and TRBJ2-7; 9 bases fit TRBD2. Germline CDR1 LGHNA, CDR2 YNFKEQ. The CDR3 covers 14 residues. The V segment lost 6 bases and the J segment 7 bases; nucleotides outside the gene matches: 10.

V gene TRBV10-3 combines with J gene TRBJ2-1, with 9 bases lining up with TRBD2. V dropped 4 bases and J dropped 6; count of bases not matched to a gene: 10. Per germline, CDR1 ENHRY and CDR2 SYGVKD. This CDR3 has 16 residues. The CDR3 is CAISGGTGLAGNEQFF. Written as DNA, the CDR3 is TGTGCCATCAGTGGGGGAACGGGACTAGCCGGCAATGAGCAGTTCTTC.

CDR3 sequence: CASSLTRQANNEKLFF. The CDR3 bases are TGCGCCAGCAGCTTGACGCGACAGGCAAATAATGAAAAACTGTTTTTT. The chain is built from TRBV5-1 and TRBJ1-4, with a weak D call TRBD1 (6 bases). Trimming stripped 1 base from V and 4 bases from J, with 14 bases between. The germline V gene has CDR1 SGHRS and CDR2 YFSETQ. This CDR3 is built from 16 residues.

The V and J genes are TRBV30 and TRBJ2-7; tentative D call: TRBD2 (5 bases). There are 14 residues in the CDR3. Germline CDR1 is GTSNPN and CDR2 is SVGIG (reference sequence). Deletions cut 4 bases from V and 2 bases from J, with 15 bases between. The CDR3 DNA sequence: TGTGCCTGGATGCCCTCAGCGGCTGCCTACGAGCAGTACTTC. It yields the protein CAWMPSAAAYEQYF.

This rearrangement joins TRBV6-5 to TRBJ1-4, with 9 bases aligning to TRBD1. CDR1 and CDR2 from the germline V gene are MNHEY and SVGAGI. J was trimmed by 8 bases and V by 6 bases; bases with no gene match: 7. This CDR3 region has 14 residues. The CDR3 loop reads CASSYGQGREKLFF. The CDR3 nucleotides are TGTGCCAGCAGCTATGGACAGGGGCGCGAAAAACTGTTTTTT.

This clone showed up just a few times. The chain joins TRBV4-1 to TRBJ1-2; D not resolved. The ends were cut back, 0 bases at V and 5 bases at J, with 10 bases in the middle. This CDR3 is built from 14 residues. CDR1 and CDR2 (germline): MGHRA, YSYEKL. This CDR3 reads CASSQEVGEYGYTF. In DNA, the CDR3 is TGCGCCAGCAGCCAAGAAGTGGGCGAGTATGGCTACACCTTC.

The V gene is TRBV4-3, the J gene TRBJ2-1, with TRBD1 matching 8 bases. The germline V gene encodes CDR1 LGHNA and CDR2 YSLEER. This CDR3 is built from 17 residues. The V and J ends lost 1 base and 4 bases, in that order; junction bases with no gene match: 9. This CDR3 reads CASSQVSGQGAYNEQFF. In DNA form, the CDR3 reads TGCGCCAGCAGCCAAGTCTCGGGCCAGGGGGCGTACAATGAGCAGTTCTTC.

This chain joins TRBV24-1 and TRBJ2-3; possibly TRBD2 for D (6 bases). V was clipped by 10 bases and J by 2 bases, with 12 bases between them. The CDR3 consists of 13 residues. Germline loops: CDR1 KGHDR, CDR2 SFDVKD. This CDR3 reads CATSGGATDTQYF. The CDR3 DNA follows: TGTGCCACTTCCGGAGGGGCCACAGATACGCAGTATTTT.

V and J are TRBV30 and TRBJ1-5; tentative D call: TRBD1 (6 bases). The V end was cut by 0 bases, the J end by 4 bases, with 16 bases between. The CDR3 extends over 16 amino acids. CDR1 is GTSNPN, CDR2 SVGIG, per germline (reference sequence). Here the CDR3 reads CAWSVPSTGTNQPQHF. The CDR3 DNA reads as TGTGCCTGGAGTGTACCATCTACAGGGACAAATCAGCCCCAGCATTTT. The full variable domain, its missing parts supplied by reference TRBV30 and TRBJ1-5, is SQTIHQWPATLVQPVGSPLSLECTVEGTSNPNLYWYRQAAGRGLQLLFYSVGIGQISSEVPQNLSASRPQDRQFILSSKKLLLSDSGFYLCAWSVPSTGTNQPQHFGDGTRLSIL.

The V gene is TRBV6-1, the J gene TRBJ1-1; D is unresolved. Germline V gene sequence: CDR1 MNHNS, CDR2 SASEGT. The CDR3 is made up of 13 amino acids. The V end was cut by 1 base, the J end by 1 base, with 4 bases between. In DNA form, the CDR3 reads TGTGCCAGCAGTGAAGACAGGAACACTGAAGCTTTCTTT. Residues: CASSEDRNTEAFF.

This chain connects TRBV19 to TRBJ1-1; 11 positions match TRBD1. V trimming: 5 bases; J trimming: 4 bases; junction bases outside the gene matches: 3. The CDR3 covers 14 residues. CDR1 is LNHDA and CDR2 is SQIVND in the germline V gene (reference sequence). CDR3 DNA: TGTGCCAGTAGTGTAGGGACAGGGGGCACTGAAGCTTTCTTT. Its protein product is CASSVGTGGTEAFF. The whole variable domain, remainder taken from reference TRBV19 and TRBJ1-1, is DGGITQSPKYLFRKEGQNVTLSCEQNLNHDAMYWYRQDPGQGLRLIYYSQIVNDFQKGDIAEGYSVSREKKESFPLTVTSAQKNPTAFYLCASSVGTGGTEAFFGQGTRLTVV.

The chain links TRBV7-8 to TRBJ1-1, with D tentatively TRBD1 (5 bases). The CDR3 is made up of 12 amino acids. Germline loops: CDR1 SGHVS, CDR2 FQNEAQ. V shed 5 bases and J shed 5 bases, with 9 bases lying between them. CDR3 amino acids: CASSQRGTEAFF. CDR3 in DNA: TGTGCCAGCAGCCAGCGGGGGACTGAAGCTTTCTTT. The whole variable domain, filled in from reference TRBV7-8 and TRBJ1-1, reads GAGVSQSPRYKVAKRGQDVALRCDPISGHVSLFWYQQALGQGPEFLTYFQNEAQLDKSGLPSDRFFAERPEGSVSTLKIQRTQQEDSAVYLCASSQRGTEAFFGQGTRLTVV.

The J gene is TRBJ2-7, the V gene TRBV5-1; perhaps TRBD1 as D (6 bases). Germline loops: CDR1 SGHRS, CDR2 YFSETQ. This CDR3 region has 16 residues. Trimming stripped 5 bases from V and 3 bases from J, with 21 bases between. The CDR3 sequence: CASSDPAGQGGYEQYF. CDR3 nucleotide sequence: TGCGCCAGCAGTGATCCCGCCGGACAAGGGGGCTACGAGCAGTACTTC.

This CDR3 reads CASSLSRTGQPYEQYF. The CDR3 DNA reads TGTGCCAGCAGCTTATCGCGGACGGGACAGCCCTACGAGCAGTACTTC. V is TRBV7-9 and J is TRBJ2-7, with TRBD1 matching 7 bases. The CDR3 has 16 residues. Germline values: CDR1 SEHNR, CDR2 FQNEAQ (reference sequence). Losses at the gene ends were 2 bases for V and 2 bases for J; bases not matched to a gene: 9.

This clone appeared a single time. The chain couples TRBV30 to TRBJ1-1; a possible D gene is TRBD1 (5 bases). Per the germline V gene, CDR1 is GTSNPN and CDR2 is SVGIG (reference sequence). The V end lost 0 bases, the J end lost 10 bases, and 15 bases lay between the germline ends. This CDR3 has 13 amino acids. The CDR3 spells CAWSVGQGGVAFF. CDR3 DNA: TGTGCCTGGAGTGTGGGGCAGGGCGGGGTAGCTTTCTTT.

The rearrangement joins TRBV14 to TRBJ1-2, with D tentatively TRBD1 (5 bases). V was pared by 4 bases and J by 2 bases, with 14 bases between. Germline V gives CDR1 SGHDN, CDR2 FVKESK. This CDR3 contains 15 residues. In DNA form, the CDR3 reads TGTGCCAGCAGCCCGACAGCAGGAACCAACTATGGCTACACCTTC. Translated, it gives CASSPTAGTNYGYTF.